Below are 10 T cell receptor beta chains sequenced from a single sample in a study of blood T cell repertoires in COVID-19. Sequencing was performed with immunoSEQ multiplex PCR; in TCRdb, only in-frame clones are kept and a portion is missing. The sample holds 70,000 to 90,000 clones, around 90% seen once. Sequencing used peripheral blood. The receptors were sampled from a man aged 80 or over with active or convalescent COVID-19.

This clone came up once. This chain links TRBV5-1 with TRBJ2-1; 8 nucleotides align to TRBD2. The germline gives CDR1 SGHRS, CDR2 YFSETQ. The CDR3 totals 17 residues. The trim removed 4 bases at V and 6 bases at J, leaving 15 bases unmatched. CDR3 sequence (DNA): TGCGCCAGCAGCCCAGGCCTCGGGGCGGGAGGTGGCAATGAGCAGTTCTTC. Encoded protein: CASSPGLGAGGGNEQFF.

The chain recombines TRBV2 with TRBJ2-1; TRBD2 aligns across 9 bases. The CDR3 consists of 14 residues. V lost 4 bases and J lost 7; bases outside the gene matches: 5. Germline CDR1 is SNHLY and CDR2 is FYNNEI. This CDR3 is CASSGSSGRNEQFF. CDR3 coding DNA: TGTGCCAGCAGTGGCAGTAGCGGGAGAAATGAGCAGTTCTTC.

This CDR3 reads CASSLRTSGRRTGELFF. In DNA, the CDR3 is TGTGCCAGCAGCTTGCGGACTAGCGGGAGAAGAACCGGGGAGCTGTTTTTT. The chain uses TRBV7-2 and TRBJ2-2, with TRBD2 matching over 13 bases. Trimming removed 3 bases from V and 5 bases from J; junction bases left unmatched: 6. This CDR3 region has 17 residues. From germline, CDR1 is SGHTA and CDR2 FQGNSA.

This clone has a single count. This rearrangement joins TRBV11-2 to TRBJ1-2; TRBD1 aligns across 9 bases. The CDR3 runs to 14 residues. Germline V gene lookup returns CDR1 SGHAT and CDR2 FQNNGV. Trimming cost V 4 bases and J 8 bases; bases outside gene matches: 8. The CDR3: CASSSPTGGGGYTF. The CDR3 DNA reads as TGTGCCAGCAGCTCGCCGACAGGGGGAGGGGGCTACACCTTC.

This chain connects TRBV7-2 to TRBJ1-5; 8 positions agree with TRBD1. CDR3 length equals 15 residues. CDR1 SGHTA and CDR2 FQGNSA come from the germline V gene. V shed 5 bases and J 5 bases; nucleotides not matched to a gene: 8. CDR3 in DNA: TGTGCCAGCAGCGTAACAGGGGGAGGTTATCAGCCCCAGCATTTT. Translated: CASSVTGGGYQPQHF.

This clone appeared a single time. The genes are TRBV2 and TRBJ2-4; D possibly corresponds to TRBD1 (5 bases). The ends were cut back, 8 bases at V and 1 base at J, with 9 bases in the middle. CDR3 length: 13 residues. Germline V lookup: CDR1 SNHLY, CDR2 FYNNEI. CDR3 nucleotides: TGTGCCAGCTACCAGGGCGCCAAAAACATTCAGTACTTC. Translating it yields CASYQGAKNIQYF. Drawing the rest from reference TRBV2 and TRBJ2-4, the complete variable domain is EPEVTQTPSHQVTQMGQEVILRCVPISNHLYFYWYRQILGQKVEFLVSFYNNEISEKSEIFDDQFSVERPDGSNFTLKIRSTKLEDSAMYFCASYQGAKNIQYFGAGTRLSVL.

This chain links TRBV28 with TRBJ1-5, with TRBD1 identical over 7 bases. The germline V gene has CDR1 MDHEN and CDR2 SYDVKM. With 2 bases clipped from V and 7 bases from J, the junction kept 5 bases outside the gene matches. This CDR3 comprises 14 residues. Here the CDR3 DNA reads TGTGCCAGCAGTTTAGAGGGGGCTCGGCAGCCCCAGCATTTT. Translating it yields CASSLEGARQPQHF.

The gene calls are TRBV19 and TRBJ1-2, with D perhaps TRBD1 (5 bases). CDR1 LNHDA and CDR2 SQIVND come from the germline V gene (reference sequence). The germline V and J ends were trimmed by 4 bases and 7 bases, with 13 bases remaining between them. There are 13 residues in the CDR3. The CDR3 DNA sequence: TGTGCCAGTAGTACAACCCGACAGTCTGGCTACACCTTC. It specifies CASSTTRQSGYTF.

This chain uses TRBV5-1 with TRBJ2-6; D remains ambiguous. The V end was cut by 0 bases, the J end by 2 bases, with 9 bases between. The CDR3 covers 16 residues. CDR1 and CDR2 from the germline V gene are SGHRS and YFSETQ. The chain's CDR3 is CASSLVDTPGANVLTF. DNA for the CDR3: TGCGCCAGCAGCTTGGTTGACACTCCTGGGGCCAACGTCCTGACTTTC.

This clone has a handful of counts. The chain employs TRBV11-1 and TRBJ1-1; no clear D gene. The CDR3 loop spans 13 amino acids. The V gene's germline CDR1 is SGHAT and CDR2 FQDESV (reference sequence). Between the trimmed V and J ends, which lost 5 bases and 3 bases, there was a span of 10 bases. The CDR3 coding sequence is TGTGCCAGCAGCAATCTACTGTACACTGAAGCTTTCTTT. Its translation: CASSNLLYTEAFF.